These 29 T cell receptor beta chains originate from one sample sequenced in a study of blood T cell repertoires in COVID-19. The assay was immunoSEQ multiplex PCR, and TCRdb's table has in-frame clones only and misses some. This table has about 210,000 clones, about 89% appearing once. Source material: peripheral blood. The receptors here all came from a woman in her thirties or forties with acute or convalescent COVID-19.

The J gene is TRBJ2-7, the V gene TRBV28; perhaps TRBD1 as D (5 bases). Germline CDR1 and CDR2: MDHEN and SYDVKM. CDR3 length: 14 residues. V lost 4 bases and J lost 5, with 15 bases in between. The CDR3 reads CASSSLAGIHEQYV. The CDR3 region has the DNA TGTGCCAGCAGTTCCCTGGCAGGGATCCACGAGCAGTACGTC.

V usage is TRBV5-4 and J usage is TRBJ2-1; TRBD1 aligns across 9 bases. Germline loops: CDR1 SGHNT, CDR2 YYREEE (reference sequence). V gave up 3 bases and J gave up 6 bases; unmatched junction bases: 4. This CDR3 is built from 14 residues. DNA for the CDR3: TGTGCCAGCAGCTCGGGACAGGGCCCCAATGAGCAGTTCTTC. This encodes CASSSGQGPNEQFF.

The V and J genes are TRBV2 and TRBJ2-5; 9 bases agree with TRBD2. J was trimmed by 0 bases and V by 2 bases; bases with no gene match: 7. The CDR3 sequence is 17 residues long. Germline assignment: CDR1 SNHLY and CDR2 FYNNEI. CDR3 sequence (DNA): TGTGCCAGCAGTGAACTGGCGGGGGGGTTAAACCAAGAGACCCAGTACTTC. Amino acids: CASSELAGGLNQETQYF.

The V gene is TRBV18, the J gene TRBJ1-1; perhaps TRBD1 as D (6 bases). The length of the CDR3 is 14 residues. Germline values: CDR1 KGHSH, CDR2 LQKENI. Deletions cut 3 bases from V and 4 bases from J, with 12 bases between. The CDR3 DNA follows: TGTGCCAGCTCACCCCGAACAGGGCCCACTGAAGCTTTCTTT. This translates into CASSPRTGPTEAFF.

The rearrangement links TRBV6-5 to TRBJ2-7; a possible D gene is TRBD1 (6 bases). Germline CDR1 reads MNHEY; CDR2 reads SVGAGI. This CDR3 is 14 amino acids long. The germline V and J ends were trimmed by 0 bases and 2 bases, with 8 bases remaining between them. The DNA for the CDR3 is TGTGCCAGCAGTTACTCGGCAGGGGCCTACGAGCAGTACGTC. This gives the protein CASSYSAGAYEQYV.

V and J are TRBV6-5 and TRBJ1-5, with D maybe TRBD1 (6 bases). Trimming took 2 bases from V and 2 from J, leaving 10 bases between them. From germline, CDR1 is MNHEY and CDR2 SVGAGI. The CDR3 loop spans 15 amino acids. In nucleotides, the CDR3 is TGTGCCAGCAGTTACGCCGCAGGGGGCAATCAGCCCCAGCATTTT. Translation gives CASSYAAGGNQPQHF.

J is TRBJ1-4 and V is TRBV5-1; TRBD1 aligns across 9 bases. Per germline, CDR1 SGHRS and CDR2 YFSETQ. The CDR3 spans 17 residues. V dropped 3 bases and J dropped 8; count of bases not matched to a gene: 14. CDR3 region: CASSSIPTQGAREKLFF. CDR3 DNA: TGCGCCAGCAGCTCGATTCCTACACAGGGGGCGAGGGAAAAACTGTTTTTT. Based on the CDR3 plus reference TRBV5-1 and TRBJ1-4, the full variable domain is KAGVTQTPRYLIKTRGQQVTLSCSPISGHRSVSWYQQTPGQGLQFLFEYFSETQRNKGNFPGRFSGRQFSNSRSEMNVSTLELGDSALYLCASSSIPTQGAREKLFFGSGTQLSVL.

This rearrangement joins TRBV6-5 to TRBJ2-7, with 9 nucleotides matching TRBD2. The junction had 10 bases not matched to a gene; V was cut back by 6 bases and J by 4 bases. Per germline, CDR1 MNHEY and CDR2 SVGAGI. The CDR3 covers 15 residues. The CDR3 region is CASRPRGGAVYEQYV. For the CDR3, the DNA is TGTGCCAGCAGGCCCCGCGGGGGGGCAGTTTACGAGCAGTACGTC.

This clone has just a few counts. The gene calls are TRBV6-5 and TRBJ2-3; a weak D match, TRBD2 (6 bases). The germline gives CDR1 MNHEY, CDR2 SVGAGI. The CDR3 contains 13 residues. Trimming cost V 6 bases and J 7 bases, with 14 bases left between them. The CDR3 DNA sequence: TGTGCCAGCAGCGGGGGTGGCCCGAATACGCAGTATTTT. This translates into CASSGGGPNTQYF.

The chain employs TRBV3-1 (or the pseudogene TRBV3-2) and TRBJ1-2; 7 nucleotides match TRBD1. Trimming removed 3 bases from V and 4 bases from J; junction bases left unmatched: 8. This CDR3 has 15 residues. Germline V gene sequence: CDR1 LGHDT, CDR2 YNNKEL (reference sequence). The CDR3, as DNA: TGTGCCAGCAGCCATGGAGGGGGCGCGGGCTATGGCTACACCTTC. It codes for CASSHGGGAGYGYTF.

A remark on this clone: The junction and the germline gene differ at one end; a read error may be behind it. This sequence joins TRBV2 and TRBJ1-5; D may be TRBD1 (6 bases). The CDR3 totals 13 residues. Germline values: CDR1 SNHLY, CDR2 FYNNEI. In nucleotides, the CDR3 is TGTGCCAGCAGCAGGGGTAGCGATCAGCCCCAGCATTTT. This gives the protein CASSRGSDQPQHF.

The rearrangement links TRBV27 to TRBJ1-2, with D uncertain. The CDR3 spans 13 residues. CDR1 and CDR2 (germline): MNHEY, SMNVEV (reference sequence). V was clipped by 2 bases and J by 0 bases, with 4 bases between them. CDR3 residues: CASSLAANYGYTF. DNA for the CDR3: TGTGCCAGCAGTTTAGCGGCTAACTATGGCTACACCTTC.

The rearrangement uses TRBV11-2 and TRBJ2-1; D remains unclear. With 6 bases removed from V and 0 bases from J, the gap between germline ends came to 9 bases. CDR3 length: 14 amino acids. Germline-derived CDR1 and CDR2 are SGHAT and FQNNGV. This CDR3 reads CASRELSSYNEQFF. The CDR3 nucleotides are TGTGCCAGCAGGGAGTTAAGCTCCTACAATGAGCAGTTCTTC.

V gene TRBV19 combines with J gene TRBJ2-1; D is unresolved. The CDR3 consists of 16 residues. The germline V gene encodes CDR1 LNHDA and CDR2 SQIVND (reference sequence). Trimming stripped 6 bases from V and 2 bases from J, with 17 bases between. This CDR3 is CASSVSQIPPYNEQFF. Written as DNA, the CDR3 is TGTGCCAGTAGCGTATCCCAGATCCCTCCCTACAATGAGCAGTTCTTC. Variable domain in full (rest from reference TRBV19 and TRBJ2-1): DGGITQSPKYLFRKEGQNVTLSCEQNLNHDAMYWYRQDPGQGLRLIYYSQIVNDFQKGDIAEGYSVSREKKESFPLTVTSAQKNPTAFYLCASSVSQIPPYNEQFFGPGTRLTVL.

This CDR3 reads CASSPQGGRNTGELFF. CDR3 DNA sequence: TGTGCCAGCTCACCACAGGGAGGAAGAAACACCGGGGAGCTGTTTTTT. The chain employs TRBV18 and TRBJ2-2, with D possibly matching TRBD2 (6 bases). CDR3 length: 16 amino acids. V was trimmed by 1 base and J by 2 bases, leaving 11 bases between them. The V gene's germline CDR1 is KGHSH and CDR2 LQKENI.

This rearrangement joins TRBV5-1 to TRBJ1-4; no reliable D call. Trimming shortened V by 0 bases and J by 8 bases, and 8 bases separated the two germline ends. The CDR3 sequence is 13 residues long. Germline CDR1 SGHRS, CDR2 YFSETQ. CDR3 sequence: CASSLAMGEKLFF. CDR3 bases: TGCGCCAGCAGCTTGGCTATGGGCGAAAAACTGTTTTTT.

The rearrangement joins TRBV6-6 to TRBJ1-3; D is ambiguous. Germline assignment: CDR1 MNHNY and CDR2 SVGAGI (reference sequence). The CDR3 extends over 11 amino acids. Deletions cut 2 bases from V and 7 bases from J, with 3 bases between. The CDR3 loop is CASSYENTIYF. The CDR3 DNA follows: TGTGCCAGCAGTTACGAGAACACCATATATTTT.

The chain has TRBV5-1 and TRBJ1-3; TRBD1 aligns across 11 bases. J lost 4 bases, V lost 3 bases, and 6 bases had no gene match. Germline loops: CDR1 SGHRS, CDR2 YFSETQ. CDR3 length: 16 residues. Here the CDR3 reads CASSSRTGGAGNTIYF. CDR3 nucleotides: TGCGCCAGCAGCTCTCGGACAGGGGGCGCAGGAAACACCATATATTTT.

The rearrangement joins TRBV27 to TRBJ2-7; a weak D match, TRBD2 (7 bases). The CDR3 consists of 14 residues. The V gene's germline CDR1 is MNHEY and CDR2 SMNVEV (reference sequence). V lost 2 bases, J lost 0 bases, and 8 bases lay in between. The CDR3 loop is CASSLRGASYEQYV. CDR3 nucleotides: TGTGCCAGCAGTTTACGGGGGGCCTCCTACGAGCAGTACGTC.

Comments on this clone: Other DNA sequences in the same sample also yield this CDR3. The CDR3 reads CASSRTGNTEAFF. DNA for the CDR3: TGTGCCAGCTCCCGAACAGGGAACACTGAAGCTTTCTTT. V and J are TRBV18 and TRBJ1-1; possibly TRBD1 for D (5 bases). The germline V and J ends were trimmed by 6 bases and 1 base, with 9 bases remaining between them. The CDR3 is 13 amino acids. Per germline, CDR1 KGHSH and CDR2 LQKENI. Full variable domain (missing parts from reference TRBV18 and TRBJ1-1): NAGVMQNPRHLVRRRGQEARLRCSPMKGHSHVYWYRQLPEEGLKFMVYLQKENIIDESGMPKERFSAEFPKEGPSILRIQQVVRGDSAAYFCASSRTGNTEAFFGQGTRLTVV.

The chain couples TRBV12-3 or TRBV12-4 to TRBJ1-2; perhaps TRBD1 as D (5 bases). This CDR3 is 13 amino acids long. Trimming removed 6 bases at V and 7 bases at J, with 15 bases between. The CDR3 sequence is CASSPFWDSGYTF. CDR3 coding DNA: TGTGCCAGCAGCCCTTTTTGGGACTCTGGCTACACCTTC.

This chain links TRBV19 with TRBJ1-2; TRBD1 matches 7 bases. Per germline, CDR1 LNHDA and CDR2 SQIVND (reference sequence). J gave up 8 bases and V 4 bases, and 7 bases lay outside the gene matches. The CDR3 is 13 residues long. CDR3 amino acids: CASSTDQGGGYTF. Written as DNA, the CDR3 is TGTGCCAGTAGTACGGATCAGGGGGGCGGCTACACCTTC.

This clone was seen more than once but under ten times. CDR3 sequence reads: CASSLDLAGHAEAFF. DNA of the CDR3: TGCGCCAGCAGCTTGGATTTGGCAGGGCACGCCGAAGCTTTCTTT. The V and J genes are TRBV5-1 and TRBJ1-1, with D possibly being TRBD1 (5 bases). Germline loops: CDR1 SGHRS, CDR2 YFSETQ. Trimming pared 0 bases from V and 8 bases from J, leaving 17 bases between. This CDR3 is 15 amino acids long.

The V and J genes are TRBV7-9 and TRBJ1-6, with D unclear. The germline V gene has CDR1 SEHNR and CDR2 FQNEAQ (reference sequence). V was shortened by 6 bases and J by 12 bases, with 15 bases between the two germline ends. The CDR3 has 13 residues. The CDR3 DNA sequence: TGTGCCAGCAGTCTCCAAGAACCCAGACCCCTCCACTTT. It is translated as CASSLQEPRPLHF.

The chain recombines TRBV19 with TRBJ1-1; D possibly corresponds to TRBD1 (5 bases). The ends were cut back, 1 base at V and 4 bases at J, with 10 bases in the middle. Germline lookup yields CDR1 LNHDA and CDR2 SQIVND (reference sequence). The CDR3 spans 14 residues. The CDR3 nucleotides read TGTGCCAGTAGTATAGTCCAGGGTAGCACTGAAGCTTTCTTT. Translating it yields CASSIVQGSTEAFF.

The count of this clone is one. The chain combines TRBV29-1 with TRBJ2-3; possibly TRBD1 for D (6 bases). Trimming pared 4 bases from V and 5 bases from J, leaving 22 bases between. Germline CDR1 SQVTM, CDR2 ANQGSEA. The CDR3 loop spans 16 amino acids. The CDR3 loop is CSVGGHSVPQGDTQYF. CDR3 coding DNA: TGCAGCGTTGGGGGGCATAGCGTCCCTCAGGGAGATACGCAGTATTTT.

The V gene is TRBV10-3, the J gene TRBJ2-3, with 13 bases identical to TRBD2. The J segment lost 1 base and the V segment lost 10 bases, leaving 5 bases of the junction unmatched. CDR3 size: 15 residues. Germline V gene sequence: CDR1 ENHRY, CDR2 SYGVKD. The CDR3 nucleotides read TGTGCCAGGAGAGGACTAGCGGGGGGCACAGATACGCAGTATTTT. Protein sequence: CARRGLAGGTDTQYF.

The chain couples TRBV19 to TRBJ1-1; tentatively, D is TRBD1 (6 bases). The CDR3 extends over 15 amino acids. CDR1 and CDR2 (germline): LNHDA, SQIVND (reference sequence). V dropped 5 bases and J dropped 0 bases, with 13 bases sitting between them. The CDR3 nucleotides read TGTGCCAGTAGTCCTAGGGGGGGCCTGAACACTGAAGCTTTCTTT. Translated, it gives CASSPRGGLNTEAFF.

With respect to this clone: Distinct nucleotide sequences in the sample also encode this CDR3. This sequence joins TRBV6-5 and TRBJ1-5; no definite D call. The CDR3 has 13 amino acids. Trimming left V 5 bases short and J 1 base short, with 6 bases between. Per germline, CDR1 MNHEY and CDR2 SVGAGI. The CDR3 region has the DNA TGTGCCAGCAGTCGGTCCAGCAATCAGCCCCAGCATTTT. Protein: CASSRSSNQPQHF.